This is a list of T cell receptor beta chains from one sample in a study of cytomegalovirus exposure and HLA in healthy donors. Sequencing used immunoSEQ multiplex PCR; TCRdb keeps in-frame clones, though not all of them. There are 200,000 or so clones in the sample; just under 80% occur only once, and approximately 6% lies in the top ten. Sequenced material: PBMCs. These receptors were taken from a woman aged 25 to 45 in good health and CMV-seropositive. CDR3s include the opening cysteine and the closing phenylalanine or tryptophan. D genes are given only for firm matches. Part of the rows lack a size; the others show once, few, many or a class for expanded clones.

d_gene	v_gene	abundance	j_gene	len	CDR3aa	CDR3nt
-	TRBV13	-	TRBJ2-1	13	CASSLGRGNEQFF	TGTGCCAGCAGCTTAGGCCGGGGAAATGAGCAGTTCTTC
-	TRBV28	-	TRBJ2-1	16	CASIITGKRPYNEQFF	TGTGCCAGCATTATTACAGGGAAGAGGCCCTACAATGAGCAGTTCTTC
-	TRBV6-5	-	TRBJ2-7	15	CASSYSRDTTYEQYF	TGTGCCAGCAGTTACTCTCGGGACACGACCTACGAGCAGTACTTC
TRBD1	TRBV5-4	-	TRBJ1-1	14	CASSPSWTGGEAFF	TGTGCCAGCAGCCCCAGCTGGACAGGGGGCGAAGCTTTCTTT
TRBD2	TRBV27	-	TRBJ2-1	16	CASSWTSGRAVNEQFF	TGTGCCAGCAGTTGGACTAGCGGGAGGGCCGTCAATGAGCAGTTCTTC
TRBD2	TRBV28	-	TRBJ2-5	17	CASSGLAGGQYQETQYF	TGTGCCAGCAGTGGACTAGCGGGAGGCCAGTACCAAGAGACCCAGTACTTC
-	TRBV5-1	few	TRBJ1-2	13	CASSLGSTYGYTF	TGCGCCAGCAGCTTGGGGAGCACTTATGGCTACACCTTC
-	TRBV6-5	-	TRBJ1-1	15	CASSYGQRINTEAFF	TGTGCCAGCAGTTATGGGCAGCGGATAAACACTGAAGCTTTCTTT
-	TRBV28	-	TRBJ2-5	14	CASSPRGLGETQYF	TGTGCCAGCAGTCCACGAGGGCTGGGCGAGACCCAGTACTTC
-	TRBV27	few	TRBJ2-5	15	CASRRGAAHQETQYF	TGTGCCAGCAGGCGAGGAGCGGCCCACCAAGAGACCCAGTACTTC
-	TRBV10-3	-	TRBJ2-3	14	CAIKGFLSTDTQYF	TGTGCCATAAAGGGGTTTTTGAGCACAGATACGCAGTATTTT
TRBD1	TRBV28	-	TRBJ2-7	15	CASSYQPGQGYEQYF	TGTGCCAGCAGTTATCAACCGGGACAGGGCTACGAGCAGTACTTC
TRBD2	TRBV5-4	-	TRBJ2-7	14	CASSFPAGAYEQYF	TGTGCCAGCAGCTTCCCAGCGGGGGCCTACGAGCAGTACTTC
-	TRBV28	-	TRBJ2-7	13	CASSPTSSYEQYF	TGTGCCAGCAGTCCTACTTCTTCCTACGAGCAGTACTTC
TRBD1	TRBV27	-	TRBJ2-1	13	CASRQGVTNEQFF	TGTGCCAGCAGGCAGGGGGTTACCAATGAGCAGTTCTTC
-	TRBV11-1	-	TRBJ2-7	15	CASSLSVNGRYEQYF	TGTGCCAGCAGTTTAAGCGTCAACGGCCGCTACGAGCAGTACTTC
-	TRBV25-1	-	TRBJ1-2	14	CASKTNRVSDGYTF	TGTGCCAGCAAGACTAACAGGGTCTCGGATGGCTACACCTTC
-	TRBV10-3	-	TRBJ2-2	11	CAMRGSGELFF	TGTGCCATGAGAGGCTCCGGGGAGCTGTTTTTT
-	TRBV5-1	-	TRBJ1-1	13	CASSLGLSTEAFF	TGCGCCAGCAGCTTGGGCCTCAGCACTGAAGCTTTCTTT
TRBD2	TRBV6-5	-	TRBJ2-5	13	CASTRTSGETQYF	TGTGCCAGCACCCGGACTAGCGGGGAGACCCAGTACTTC
-	TRBV6-5	-	TRBJ2-7	14	CASSYVHGTYEQYF	TGTGCCAGCAGTTACGTCCACGGGACCTACGAGCAGTACTTC
TRBD2	TRBV27	-	TRBJ2-2	16	CASSFLAGGPTGELFF	TGTGCCAGCAGTTTCCTAGCGGGGGGGCCGACCGGGGAGCTGTTTTTT
TRBD2	TRBV2	-	TRBJ2-1	13	CASKGTTYNEQFF	TGTGCCAGCAAAGGGACTACATACAATGAGCAGTTCTTC
TRBD1	TRBV6-4	-	TRBJ1-2	13	CASSDGQGSGYTF	TGTGCCAGCAGTGACGGACAGGGGAGTGGCTACACCTTC
-	TRBV27	-	TRBJ1-1	17	CASMRGRTPIVYAEAFF	TGTGCCAGCATGCGTGGGAGGACCCCGATAGTATACGCTGAAGCTTTCTTT
-	TRBV7-9	-	TRBJ2-2	14	CASSLSRNTGELFF	TGTGCCAGCAGCTTATCCCGGAACACCGGGGAGCTGTTTTTT
-	TRBV18	-	TRBJ1-3	13	CATQGSSGNTIYF	TGTGCCACCCAGGGGTCCTCTGGAAACACCATATATTTT
-	TRBV7-9	-	TRBJ1-4	12	CASSLLNEKLFF	TGTGCCAGCAGCCTACTAAATGAAAAACTGTTTTTT
-	TRBV21-1	-	TRBJ1-1	18	CASTPRRGGAKVNTEAFF	TGTGCCAGCACACCCCGGAGAGGGGGCGCAAAGGTGAACACTGAAGCTTTCTTT
TRBD1	TRBV5-5	-	TRBJ1-2	17	CASSVGRGYPPDYGYTF	TGTGCCAGCAGCGTGGGCAGGGGGTATCCGCCCGACTATGGCTACACCTTC
-	TRBV19	-	TRBJ1-1	11	CASSSSTEAFF	TGTGCCAGTAGTTCGAGCACTGAAGCTTTCTTT
TRBD2	TRBV11-2	-	TRBJ2-3	15	CASSPPGLAGDTQYF	TGTGCCAGCAGCCCGCCAGGACTAGCGGGCGATACGCAGTATTTT
-	TRBV5-1	-	TRBJ2-5	12	CASRGGSETQYF	TGCGCCAGCCGAGGGGGATCCGAGACCCAGTACTTC